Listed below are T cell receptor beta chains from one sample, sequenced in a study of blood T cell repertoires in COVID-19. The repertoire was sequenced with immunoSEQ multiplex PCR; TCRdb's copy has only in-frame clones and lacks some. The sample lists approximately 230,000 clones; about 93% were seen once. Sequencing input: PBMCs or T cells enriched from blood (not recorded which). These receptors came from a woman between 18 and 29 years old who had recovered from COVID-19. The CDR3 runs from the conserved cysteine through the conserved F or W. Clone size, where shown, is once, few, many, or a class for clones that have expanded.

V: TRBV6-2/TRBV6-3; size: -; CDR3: CASSYITGTQPQHF
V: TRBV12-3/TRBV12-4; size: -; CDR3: CASSTGGGPEAFF
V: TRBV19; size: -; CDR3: CASSLTDSYEQYF
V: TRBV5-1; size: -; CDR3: CASSLERGGFYEQFF
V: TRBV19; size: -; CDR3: CASSPTGSSHGYTF
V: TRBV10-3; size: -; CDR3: CAITPHEGVNYEQYF
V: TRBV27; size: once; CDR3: CASSLKTGLNTEAFF
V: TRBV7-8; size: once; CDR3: CASSTSAGGGGTDTQYF
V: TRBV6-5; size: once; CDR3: CASSDQGYQPQHF
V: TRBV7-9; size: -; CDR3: CASSFGGREKLFF